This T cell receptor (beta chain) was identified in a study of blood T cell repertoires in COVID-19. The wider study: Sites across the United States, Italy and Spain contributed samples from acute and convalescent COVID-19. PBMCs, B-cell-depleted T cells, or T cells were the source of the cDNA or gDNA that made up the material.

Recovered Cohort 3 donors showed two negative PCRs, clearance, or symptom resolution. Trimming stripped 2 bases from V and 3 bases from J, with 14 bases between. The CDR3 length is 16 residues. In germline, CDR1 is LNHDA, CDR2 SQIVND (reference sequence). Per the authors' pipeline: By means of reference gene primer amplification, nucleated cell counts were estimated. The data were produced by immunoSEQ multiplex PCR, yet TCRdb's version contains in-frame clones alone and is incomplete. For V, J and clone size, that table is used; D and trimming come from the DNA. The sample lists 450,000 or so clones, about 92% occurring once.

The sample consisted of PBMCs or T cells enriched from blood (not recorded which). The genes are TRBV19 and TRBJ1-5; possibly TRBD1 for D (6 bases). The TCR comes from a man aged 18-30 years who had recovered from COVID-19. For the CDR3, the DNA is TGTGCCAGTAGTATAAAGGGACGGGGGGCCAATCAGCCCCAGCATTTT. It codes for CASSIKGRGANQPQHF.